This T cell receptor (beta chain) derives from a study of OX40 agonist ivuxolimab in advanced cancers. The wider study: Patients got intravenous ivuxolimab at 0.01 to 10 mg/kg every 2 weeks. Subjects had a mean age of approximately 60 years, with a range of about 23 to 85; around 80% were male. Earlier anti-PD-1, anti-PD-L1 or anti-CTLA-4 therapy was permitted; around 40% had received some.

This table comes from immunoSEQ multiplex PCR, and its TCRdb copy is limited to in-frame clones, with some not included. This sample yields approximately 62,000 clones, of which roughly 87% are seen a single time; approximately 5.4% belongs to the top ten. Overall study results and limits: A proportion of nonresponders additionally exhibited low normalized T-cell clonal expansion.

The CDR3 sequence is 15 residues long. Per germline, CDR1 SGHRS and CDR2 YFSETQ. Deletions cut 2 bases from V and 9 bases from J, with 15 bases between. Comment on this clone: As yet, its antigen is unknown.

The chain combines TRBV5-1 with TRBJ1-6; D may be TRBD1 (6 bases). The receptor comes from an adult with an advanced solid tumor such as melanoma, head and neck, liver or kidney cancer. The starting material was CD4+ or CD8+ T cells sorted from blood, obtained in a trial of the OX40 agonist ivuxolimab. Here the CDR3 DNA reads TGCGCCAGCAGCTTTGGCGGGGGCGATGGTTCACCCCTCCACTTT. Protein: CASSFGGGDGSPLHF.